Following are 10 T cell receptor beta chains from one sample sequenced in a study of vaccination effects on CD4 cells after COVID-19. The antigens of these receptors remain unknown. Only in-frame clones appear in the TCRdb table, and some are missing; sequencing was by immunoSEQ multiplex PCR. The sample lists approximately 26,000 clones, almost 80% occurring once. With the ViraFEST assay, the study expanded antigen-specific CD4+ T cells using viral peptide pools, then sequenced them. Culturing for 9 to 10 days preceded CD4+ T cell isolation. Of the BNT162b2 and mRNA-1273 vaccines, participants received two doses of one or the other. This specimen was CD4+ T cells from PBMCs cultured with SARS-CoV-2 spike peptides, taken after COVID-19 vaccination. The receptors derive from a human donor who received a COVID-19 vaccine. Some clones in this sample may be carry-over from other donors' samples.

The genes are TRBV7-2 and TRBJ1-5, with D unresolved. From germline, CDR1 is SGHTA and CDR2 FQGNSA. Trimming pared 0 bases from V and 4 bases from J, leaving 7 bases between. The CDR3 length is 14 residues. CDR3 amino acids: CASSLAGLNQPQHF. The CDR3 DNA is TGTGCCAGCAGCTTAGCAGGGTTGAATCAGCCCCAGCATTTT.

This clone was counted a few times. The J gene is TRBJ1-4, the V gene TRBV7-2; D call uncertain. V was cut by 4 bases and J by 8 bases, with 17 bases left in between. Germline CDR1 and CDR2: SGHTA and FQGNSA. There are 15 residues in the CDR3. CDR3 sequence (DNA): TGTGCCAGCAGCTACGTTGTGGACCCTGGGGAAAAACTGTTTTTT. Translated, it gives CASSYVVDPGEKLFF.

The V and J genes are TRBV19 and TRBJ2-1; 12 nucleotides align to TRBD2. The germline CDR1 and CDR2 sequences are LNHDA and SQIVND (reference sequence). This CDR3 is 16 amino acids long. The trim removed 5 bases at V and 3 bases at J, leaving 5 bases unmatched. In DNA, the CDR3 is TGTGCCAGTAGTTCGCTAGCGGGGGGGCACTACAATGAGCAGTTCTTC. This codes for CASSSLAGGHYNEQFF.

This chain links TRBV7-3 with TRBJ2-1; D is possibly TRBD1 (6 bases). The length of the CDR3 is 16 residues. Germline loops: CDR1 SGHTA, CDR2 FQGTGA. V lost 5 bases to trimming and J lost 6 bases, with 20 bases between them. The CDR3 sequence is CASSRQTGLLGNEQFF. CDR3 nucleotide sequence: TGTGCCAGCAGCCGCCAAACAGGGTTACTGGGCAATGAGCAGTTCTTC. The full variable domain, with the rest looked up from reference TRBV7-3 and TRBJ2-1, is GAGVSQTPSNKVTEKGKYVELRCDPISGHTALYWYRQSLGQGPEFLIYFQGTGAADDSGLPNDRFFAVRPEGSVSTLKIQRTERGDSAVYLCASSRQTGLLGNEQFFGPGTRLTVL.

V usage is TRBV3-1 (or the pseudogene TRBV3-2) and J usage is TRBJ1-4; D is possibly TRBD1 (6 bases). This CDR3 has 12 residues. Trimming stripped 2 bases from V and 12 bases from J, with 10 bases between. Germline loops: CDR1 LGHDT, CDR2 YNNKEL (reference sequence). The CDR3 region has the DNA TGTGCCAGCAGCCAATCTTCAGGGGAACTGTTTTTT. It codes for CASSQSSGELFF.

This clone is termed medium-sized. The V call is TRBV12-3 or TRBV12-4, the J call TRBJ1-4, with a tentative D call TRBD1 (5 bases). This CDR3 is 11 amino acids long. Trimming shortened V by 4 bases and J by 11 bases, and 8 bases separated the two germline ends. CDR3 region: CASSSGLKLFF. The CDR3 DNA is TGTGCCAGCAGTTCGGGACTCAAACTGTTTTTT.

This chain links TRBV9 with TRBJ2-5, with D tentatively TRBD2 (6 bases). V was cut by 2 bases and J by 0 bases, with 11 bases left in between. The germline CDR1 and CDR2 sequences are SGDLS and YYNGEE. The CDR3 contains 15 residues. This CDR3 is CASSVSGGYQETQYF. In DNA form, the CDR3 reads TGTGCCAGCAGCGTCAGTGGGGGGTACCAAGAGACCCAGTACTTC.

This clone has just a few counts. The V and J genes are TRBV6-4 and TRBJ2-1; D is perhaps TRBD2 (6 bases). The germline CDR1 and CDR2 sequences are MRHNA and SNTAGT. V dropped 0 bases and J dropped 2 bases, with 11 bases sitting between them. The CDR3 extends over 16 amino acids. The CDR3 nucleotides are TGTGCCAGCAGTGACTCGGGCGGGGAACCCTACAATGAGCAGTTCTTC. It translates to CASSDSGGEPYNEQFF.

The chain uses TRBV5-1 and TRBJ2-3, with TRBD1 as a possible D gene (5 bases). Trimming stripped 4 bases from V and 0 bases from J, with 9 bases between. This CDR3 is 14 amino acids long. The germline CDR1 and CDR2 sequences are SGHRS and YFSETQ. DNA of the CDR3: TGCGCCAGCAGCCCCTCAGGGAGCACAGATACGCAGTATTTT. It codes for CASSPSGSTDTQYF.

The chain is built from TRBV3-1 (or the pseudogene TRBV3-2) and TRBJ1-2; perhaps TRBD1 as D (6 bases). V gave up 2 bases and J gave up 2 bases, with 12 bases separating them. Germline CDR1 and CDR2: LGHDT and YNNKEL (reference sequence). The CDR3 extends over 15 amino acids. The CDR3 loop reads CASSQLGRGNYGYTF. The DNA for the CDR3 is TGTGCCAGCAGCCAATTGGGCAGGGGCAACTATGGCTACACCTTC.